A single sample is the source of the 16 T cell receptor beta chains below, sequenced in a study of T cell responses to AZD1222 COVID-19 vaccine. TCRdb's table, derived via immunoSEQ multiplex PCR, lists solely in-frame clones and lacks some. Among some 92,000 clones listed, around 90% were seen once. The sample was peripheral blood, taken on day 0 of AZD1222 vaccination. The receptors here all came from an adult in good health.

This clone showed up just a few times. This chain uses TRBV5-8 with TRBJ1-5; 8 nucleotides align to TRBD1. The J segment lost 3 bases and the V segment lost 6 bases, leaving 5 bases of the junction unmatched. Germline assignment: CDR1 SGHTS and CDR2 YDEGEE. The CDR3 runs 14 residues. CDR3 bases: TGTGCCAGCATCCTGACAGGGGCCAATCAGCCCCAGCATTTT. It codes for CASILTGANQPQHF.

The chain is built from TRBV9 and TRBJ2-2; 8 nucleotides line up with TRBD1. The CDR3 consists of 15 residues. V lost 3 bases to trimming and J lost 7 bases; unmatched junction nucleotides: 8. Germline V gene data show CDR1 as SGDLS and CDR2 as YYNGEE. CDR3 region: CASSGGQEAGGELFF. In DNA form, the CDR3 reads TGTGCCAGCAGCGGGGGACAGGAGGCGGGCGGGGAGCTGTTTTTT. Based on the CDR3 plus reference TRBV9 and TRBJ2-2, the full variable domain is DSGVTQTPKHLITATGQRVTLRCSPRSGDLSVYWYQQSLDQGLQFLIQYYNGEERAKGNILERFSAQQFPDLHSELNLSSLELGDSALYFCASSGGQEAGGELFFGEGSRLTVL.

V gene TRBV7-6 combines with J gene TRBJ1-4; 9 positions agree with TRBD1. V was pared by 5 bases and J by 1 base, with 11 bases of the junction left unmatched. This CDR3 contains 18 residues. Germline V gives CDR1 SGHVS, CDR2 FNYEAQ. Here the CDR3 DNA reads TGTGCCAGCAGCCTAAGAGTCCCGGGACAGGGAACTAATGAAAAACTGTTTTTT. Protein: CASSLRVPGQGTNEKLFF.

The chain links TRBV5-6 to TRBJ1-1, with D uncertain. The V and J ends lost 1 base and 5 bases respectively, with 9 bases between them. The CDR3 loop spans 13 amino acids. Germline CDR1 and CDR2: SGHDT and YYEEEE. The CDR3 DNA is TGTGCCAGCAGCTTGCAACCCGGGACTGAAGCTTTCTTT. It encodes CASSLQPGTEAFF. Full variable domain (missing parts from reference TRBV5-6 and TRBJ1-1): DAGVTQSPTHLIKTRGQQVTLRCSPKSGHDTVSWYQQALGQGPQFIFQYYEEEERQRGNFPDRFSGHQFPNYSSELNVNALLLGDSALYLCASSLQPGTEAFFGQGTRLTVV.

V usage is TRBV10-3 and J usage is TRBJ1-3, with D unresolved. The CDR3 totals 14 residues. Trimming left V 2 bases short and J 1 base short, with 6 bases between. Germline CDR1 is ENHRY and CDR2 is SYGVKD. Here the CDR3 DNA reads TGTGCCATCAGTGAGCGCGGGTCTGGAAACACCATATATTTT. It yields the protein CAISERGSGNTIYF.

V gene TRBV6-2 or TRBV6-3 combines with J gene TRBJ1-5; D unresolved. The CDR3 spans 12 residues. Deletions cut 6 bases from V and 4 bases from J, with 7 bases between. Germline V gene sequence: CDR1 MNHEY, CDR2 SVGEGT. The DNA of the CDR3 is TGTGCCAGCAGCCCAAGAAATCAGCCCCAGCATTTT. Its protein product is CASSPRNQPQHF.

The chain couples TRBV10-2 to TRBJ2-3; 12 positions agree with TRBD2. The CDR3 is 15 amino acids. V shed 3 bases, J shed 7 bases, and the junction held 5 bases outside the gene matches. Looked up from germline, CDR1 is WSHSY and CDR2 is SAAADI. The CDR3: CASSDLAGGPNTQYF. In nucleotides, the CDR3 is TGCGCCAGCAGTGACCTAGCGGGGGGGCCGAATACGCAGTATTTT.

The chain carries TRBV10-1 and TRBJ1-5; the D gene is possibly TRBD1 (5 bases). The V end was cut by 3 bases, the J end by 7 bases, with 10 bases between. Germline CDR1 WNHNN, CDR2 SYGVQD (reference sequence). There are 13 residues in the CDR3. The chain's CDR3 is CASSESGGQPQHF. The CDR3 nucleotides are TGCGCCAGCAGTGAATCGGGGGGACAGCCCCAGCATTTT.

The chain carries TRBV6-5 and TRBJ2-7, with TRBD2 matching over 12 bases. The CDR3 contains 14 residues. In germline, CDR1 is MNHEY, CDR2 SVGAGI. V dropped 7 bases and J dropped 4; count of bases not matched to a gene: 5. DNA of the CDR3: TGTGCCAGCACCCTAGCGGGGGGGACTTACGAGCAGTACTTC. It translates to CASTLAGGTYEQYF.

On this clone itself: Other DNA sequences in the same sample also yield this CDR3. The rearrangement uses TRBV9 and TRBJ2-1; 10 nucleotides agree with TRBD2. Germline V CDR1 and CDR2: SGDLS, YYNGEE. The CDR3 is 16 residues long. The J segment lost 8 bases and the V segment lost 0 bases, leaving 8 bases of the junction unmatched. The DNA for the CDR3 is TGTGCCAGCAGCGTAGGCCCAGCGGGGGGGCGCGATGAGCAGTTCTTC. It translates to CASSVGPAGGRDEQFF.

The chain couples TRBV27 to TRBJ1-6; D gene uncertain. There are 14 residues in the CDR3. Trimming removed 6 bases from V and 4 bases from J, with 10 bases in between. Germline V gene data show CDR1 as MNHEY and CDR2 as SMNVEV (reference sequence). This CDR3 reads CASRQGNYNSPLHF. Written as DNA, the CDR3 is TGTGCCAGCAGGCAAGGGAATTATAATTCACCCCTCCACTTT.

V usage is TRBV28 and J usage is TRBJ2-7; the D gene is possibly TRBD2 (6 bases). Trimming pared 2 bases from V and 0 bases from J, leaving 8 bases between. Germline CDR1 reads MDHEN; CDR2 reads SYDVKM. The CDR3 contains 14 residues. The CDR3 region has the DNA TGTGCCAGCAGTTTACACGGGAGCTCCTACGAGCAGTACTTC. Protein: CASSLHGSSYEQYF. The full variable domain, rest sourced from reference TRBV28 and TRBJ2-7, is DVKVTQSSRYLVKRTGEKVFLECVQDMDHENMFWYRQDPGLGLRLIYFSYDVKMKEKGDIPEGYSVSREKKERFSLILESASTNQTSMYLCASSLHGSSYEQYFGPGTRLTVT.

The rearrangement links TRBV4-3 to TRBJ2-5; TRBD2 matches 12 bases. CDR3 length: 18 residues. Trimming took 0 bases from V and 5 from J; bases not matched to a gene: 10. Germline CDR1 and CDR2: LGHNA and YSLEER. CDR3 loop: CASSQDPWTSGAVETQYF. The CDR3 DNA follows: TGCGCCAGCAGCCAAGATCCTTGGACTAGCGGGGCGGTGGAGACCCAGTACTTC.

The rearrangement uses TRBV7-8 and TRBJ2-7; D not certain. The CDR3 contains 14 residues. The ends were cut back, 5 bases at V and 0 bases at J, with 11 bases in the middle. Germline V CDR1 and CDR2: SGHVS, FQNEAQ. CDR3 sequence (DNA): TGTGCCAGCAGCATCGCAACGAGCTCCTACGAGCAGTACTTC. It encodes CASSIATSSYEQYF. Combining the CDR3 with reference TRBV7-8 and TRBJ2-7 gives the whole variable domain GAGVSQSPRYKVAKRGQDVALRCDPISGHVSLFWYQQALGQGPEFLTYFQNEAQLDKSGLPSDRFFAERPEGSVSTLKIQRTQQEDSAVYLCASSIATSSYEQYFGPGTRLTVT.

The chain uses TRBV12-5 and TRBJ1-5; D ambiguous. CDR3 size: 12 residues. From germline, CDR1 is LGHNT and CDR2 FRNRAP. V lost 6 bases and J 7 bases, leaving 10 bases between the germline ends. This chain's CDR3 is CASGWGGQPQHF. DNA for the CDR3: TGTGCTAGTGGCTGGGGTGGCCAGCCCCAGCATTTT.

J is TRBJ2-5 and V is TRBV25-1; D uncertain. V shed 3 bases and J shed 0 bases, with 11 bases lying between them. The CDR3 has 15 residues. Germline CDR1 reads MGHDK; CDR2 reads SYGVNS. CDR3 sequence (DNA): TGTGCCAGCAGTGACCCCCGGGTTGACCAAGAGACCCAGTACTTC. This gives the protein CASSDPRVDQETQYF.